This TCR beta chain was sequenced in a study of shared clonotypes between healthy human individuals. As regards this clone: Its target is not known.

Whole-study findings and limits: The authors expected sequencing depth to affect clonotype sharing among donors.

TCRdb's copy holds only in-frame clones and misses some; the assay was immunoSEQ multiplex PCR. Found here are about 1.5 million clones, approximately 98% of them singletons; the top ten hold less than 0.55%. CDR3 length: 17 residues. Germline loops: CDR1 KGHSH, CDR2 LQKENI. V was pared by 3 bases and J by 5 bases, with 12 bases of the junction left unmatched. Division of CD4+ cells produced a CD45RA+ naive subset and a CD45RA-negative memory subset. This chain uses TRBV18 with TRBJ1-2; 10 bases match TRBD1. Sample: naive CD4+ T cells sorted from blood. As to subset: CD45RA+ positively selected. The clonotype comes from a man aged 30 to 39 in good health. CDR3 residues: CASSPLGDRGHGYGYTF. The CDR3 DNA sequence: TGTGCCAGCTCACCCCTAGGGGACAGGGGTCACGGGTATGGCTACACCTTC.